Sequencing of this TCR beta chain was carried out in a study of PD-1 blockade in classical Hodgkin lymphoma. General study results and limits: For complete responders, baseline diversity was comparable to that of newly diagnosed patients. Unlike CD8+ TCR diversity, which did not rise significantly by C4D1, CD4+ TCR diversity did.

Indicated time point: cycle 4 day 1 (C4D1), after less than 7 weeks of nivolumab. The patients all showed relapse after autologous stem cell transplantation, while their brentuximab vedotin exposure varied. Measured with immunoSEQ multiplex PCR; TCRdb has only the in-frame clones, and not every one. The sample holds around 46,000 clones, about 90% seen once. On this clone: Its antigen is not known.

The sample in question was peripheral blood mononuclear cells (PBMCs), obtained before the fourth cycle of nivolumab. This TCR came from a human donor with classical Hodgkin lymphoma.

In DNA form, the CDR3 reads TGTGCCAGCAGCCTCGACAGGGCGCGTGGGGCTTTCTTT. The encoded protein is CASSLDRARGAFF. The V gene is TRBV6-1, the J gene TRBJ1-1; 7 bases are a match to TRBD1. The germline gives CDR1 MNHNS, CDR2 SASEGT. There are 13 residues in the CDR3. The J segment lost 11 bases and the V segment lost 6 bases, leaving 12 bases of the junction unmatched.